Shown below are 2 T cell receptor beta chains from a single sample sequenced in a study of T cell changes during pregnancy in multiple sclerosis. The method was immunoSEQ multiplex PCR; TCRdb's version includes in-frame clones alone and lacks a portion of them. The sample comprises under 70,000 clones, around 91% of which are singletons, and about 2.2% rests with the top ten. The sample in question was peripheral blood, obtained in the third trimester of pregnancy. These receptors all come from a female donor in good health, enrolled as a control in a pregnancy study.

The chain links TRBV9 to TRBJ1-1; 9 bases align to TRBD1. Trimming at V came to 0 bases and at J to 5 bases, leaving 5 bases not matched to a gene. Germline V gene lookup returns CDR1 SGDLS and CDR2 YYNGEE. CDR3 size: 15 residues. Here the CDR3 DNA reads TGTGCCAGCAGCGTAGTTGGGACAGGGTCAACTGAAGCTTTCTTT. Protein product: CASSVVGTGSTEAFF.

This sequence joins TRBV5-4 and TRBJ1-3; D unresolved. The CDR3 has 15 amino acids. Between the trimmed V and J ends, which lost 6 bases and 0 bases, there was a span of 13 bases. Germline V gives CDR1 SGHNT, CDR2 YYREEE (reference sequence). The CDR3 DNA follows: TGTGCCAGCACATCTGCCGGTTTCTCTGGAAACACCATATATTTT. It is translated as CASTSAGFSGNTIYF.